The clone carrying this TCR beta chain was seen a single time. Its target is not known. Alongside a J-beta primer mix, a sample-barcoded 5' primer served in a second PCR lasting roughly 6 to 12 cycles. TCRdb re-called the 5' RACE reads through MiXCR, storing one row per CDR3 protein. The sample yields 1.5 million to 2 million distinct CDR3 sequences, around 40% seen once. These data come from a study of blood T cells in healthy people across ages. Whole-study findings and limits: Whereas aged donors had fewer naive CD4+ cells, long-lived donors had more of them and higher diversity. Estimates of total diversity, which came from one million sequenced T cells, were considered to be underestimates.

Donors were healthy Caucasian individuals from Russia aged roughly 6 to 95. With each sample, at least 6 micrograms of total RNA were extracted. This TCR came from a human donor in good health. The material sequenced was blood.

The CDR3 DNA sequence: TGCAGTGCTAGTATGGGAGTGGAGACCCAGTACTTC. Translated, it gives CSASMGVETQYF. The gene calls are TRBV20-1 and TRBJ2-5; possible D gene TRBD2, 5 bases. The CDR3 loop spans 12 amino acids. Between the trimmed V and J ends, which lost 3 bases and 5 bases, there was a span of 10 bases. Per the germline V gene, CDR1 is DFQATT and CDR2 is SNEGSKA (reference sequence).